This paragraph reports one TCR beta chain. CDR1 SNHLY and CDR2 FYNNEI come from the germline V gene. Trimming took off 3 bases at V and 3 bases at J, with 8 bases between the two ends. This CDR3 has 14 residues. Using immunoSEQ multiplex PCR, the repertoire was profiled, and TCRdb retains in-frame clones only, with some absent. The repertoire holds about 170,000 clones, with 70% to 90% as singletons. The data were taken from a study of control samples from healthy donors and cancer patients. Sequencing was done on a sample of blood. This chain uses TRBV2 with TRBJ2-2; a weak D match, TRBD2 (6 bases). This TCR derives from a woman in her twenties or thirties in good health. The CDR3 reads CASSDLAYTGELFF. As DNA, the CDR3 is TGTGCCAGCAGTGATCTAGCGTACACCGGGGAGCTGTTTTTT. The whole variable domain, filled in from reference TRBV2 and TRBJ2-2, reads EPEVTQTPSHQVTQMGQEVILRCVPISNHLYFYWYRQILGQKVEFLVSFYNNEISEKSEIFDDQFSVERPDGSNFTLKIRSTKLEDSAMYFCASSDLAYTGELFFGEGSRLTVL.